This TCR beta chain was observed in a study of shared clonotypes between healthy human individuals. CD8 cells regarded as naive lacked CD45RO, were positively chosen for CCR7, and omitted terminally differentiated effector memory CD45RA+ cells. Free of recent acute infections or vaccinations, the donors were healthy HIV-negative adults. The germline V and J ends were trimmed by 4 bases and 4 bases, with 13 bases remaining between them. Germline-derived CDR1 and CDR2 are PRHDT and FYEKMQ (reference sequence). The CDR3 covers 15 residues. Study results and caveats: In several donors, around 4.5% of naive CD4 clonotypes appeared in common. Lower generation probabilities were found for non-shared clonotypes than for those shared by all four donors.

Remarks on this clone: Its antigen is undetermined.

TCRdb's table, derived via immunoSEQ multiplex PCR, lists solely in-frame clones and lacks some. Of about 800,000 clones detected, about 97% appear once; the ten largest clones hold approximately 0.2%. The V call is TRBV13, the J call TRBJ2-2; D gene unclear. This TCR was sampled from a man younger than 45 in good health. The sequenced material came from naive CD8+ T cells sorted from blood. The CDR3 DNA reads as TGTGCCAGCAGCTCCGCAGAGATATCCACCGGGGAGCTGTTTTTT. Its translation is CASSSAEISTGELFF.